This T cell receptor (beta chain) was profiled in a study of shared T cell receptors in the human thymus. Clones were read by immunoSEQ multiplex PCR, and TCRdb kept only the in-frame ones, dropping some. The sample lists hundreds of thousands of clones, roughly 74% seen once, with about 0.014% in the top ten. A few counts support this clone. Another study also made use of these data, one on human thymus T cells. That source notes: Thymus tissue was removed during corrective cardiac surgery. Thymic as well as blood repertoires seemed to favor certain V and J genes unevenly.

The sequenced material came from thymocytes. This sequence was found in a boy younger than two with a congenital heart defect.

Here the CDR3 reads CASSRAGVPPYEQYF. CDR3 nucleotides: TGTGCCAGCAGCCGAGCGGGAGTCCCCCCCTACGAGCAGTACTTC. The V call is TRBV14, the J call TRBJ2-7, with 8 nucleotides matching TRBD2. V lost 4 bases and J lost 2; bases outside the gene matches: 7. The CDR3 has 15 residues. Germline values: CDR1 SGHDN, CDR2 FVKESK.